The 27 T cell receptor beta chains below come from one sample, sequenced in a study of CD8+CD57+ T cells in acquired aplastic anemia. Genomic DNA was employed as the template in profiling TCR beta VDJ and CDR3. Via MiXCR, TCRdb re-called the reads, giving one row per CDR3 protein. The repertoire has 65,000 to 85,000 distinct CDR3 sequences, 45% to 55% of them found once; the top ten carry roughly 8.7%. Sequencing was carried out using sorted CD4+, CD8+, or CD8+CD57+ T cells (not recorded which) from PBMCs. Every receptor here comes from a human donor in good health, serving as a control.

This clonotype was counted many times. CDR3 sequence: CASSVGQNTEAFF. The DNA for the CDR3 is TGTGCCAGCAGCGTGGGACAGAACACTGAAGCTTTCTTT. The V call is TRBV27, the J call TRBJ1-1; perhaps TRBD1 as D (6 bases). Deletions cut 6 bases from V and 1 base from J, with 9 bases between. Germline CDR1 and CDR2: MNHEY and SMNVEV (reference sequence). The length of the CDR3 is 13 residues.

This clonotype was detected only once. The chain links TRBV2 to TRBJ1-2; weak D call: TRBD1 (6 bases). CDR3 size: 13 residues. With 6 bases removed from V and 8 bases from J, the gap between germline ends came to 16 bases. CDR1 SNHLY and CDR2 FYNNEI come from the germline V gene. The CDR3 region is CASSQQGLFGYTF. As DNA, the CDR3 is TGTGCCAGCAGCCAACAGGGTCTGTTCGGCTACACCTTC.

In this sample, this clonotype turned up a few times. V is TRBV2 and J is TRBJ1-6, with D possibly matching TRBD1 (6 bases). The CDR3 runs to 14 residues. V was trimmed by 4 bases and J by 10 bases, leaving 14 bases between them. The germline gives CDR1 SNHLY, CDR2 FYNNEI. As DNA, the CDR3 is TGTGCCAGCAGTGCACGCAGGGGAAACTCACCCCTCCACTTT. As protein: CASSARRGNSPLHF.

This clonotype has at least ten counts. This chain links TRBV6-2 or TRBV6-3 with TRBJ2-7; D not certain. V was pared by 7 bases and J by 5 bases, with 15 bases between. The germline gives CDR1 MNHEY, CDR2 SVGEGT. CDR3 size: 13 residues. CDR3 sequence reads: CASTITENHEQYF. Here the CDR3 DNA reads TGTGCCAGCACCATCACAGAGAACCACGAGCAGTACTTC.

This clonotype was found a few times. This rearrangement joins TRBV7-8 to TRBJ1-4; D not certain. The CDR3 loop spans 13 amino acids. Germline V gene data show CDR1 as SGHVS and CDR2 as FQNEAQ. With 4 bases removed from V and 8 bases from J, the gap between germline ends came to 11 bases. Here the CDR3 reads CASSSLNGEKLFF. The CDR3 DNA sequence: TGTGCCAGCAGCTCCCTTAATGGGGAAAAACTGTTTTTT. Filled out from reference TRBV7-8 and TRBJ1-4, the complete variable domain reads GAGVSQSPRYKVAKRGQDVALRCDPISGHVSLFWYQQALGQGPEFLTYFQNEAQLDKSGLPSDRFFAERPEGSVSTLKIQRTQQEDSAVYLCASSSLNGEKLFFGSGTQLSVL.

The chain uses TRBV25-1 and TRBJ1-1; no definite D call. The CDR3 covers 13 residues. Trimming left V 3 bases short and J 5 bases short, with 10 bases between. The germline V gene encodes CDR1 MGHDK and CDR2 SYGVNS. The CDR3 reads CASSDRLGTEAFF. The CDR3 coding sequence is TGTGCCAGCAGTGACCGCTTGGGTACTGAAGCTTTCTTT. The full variable domain, in which reference TRBV25-1 and TRBJ1-1 provide the parts outside the CDR3, is EADIYQTPRYLVIGTGKKITLECSQTMGHDKMYWYQQDPGMELHLIHYSYGVNSTEKGDLSSESTVSRIRTEHFPLTLESARPSHTSQYLCASSDRLGTEAFFGQGTRLTVV.

This clonotype was observed once. This chain joins TRBV10-3 and TRBJ2-7; no clear D. Germline CDR1 and CDR2: ENHRY and SYGVKD. The CDR3 covers 15 residues. Deletions cut 4 bases from V and 0 bases from J, with 13 bases between. The CDR3 bases are TGTGCCATCAGTGGAGCATCTCCCAACTCCTACGAGCAGTACTTC. Translating gives CAISGASPNSYEQYF.

The J gene is TRBJ1-1, the V gene TRBV18; D gene ambiguous. This CDR3 contains 13 residues. V lost 3 bases to trimming and J lost 0 bases, with 5 bases between them. Germline V lookup: CDR1 KGHSH, CDR2 LQKENI. The CDR3 nucleotides are TGTGCCAGCTCACCTCATCTGAACACTGAAGCTTTCTTT. This sequence encodes CASSPHLNTEAFF.

The V call is TRBV25-1, the J call TRBJ1-4, with D maybe TRBD1 (6 bases). V shed 2 bases and J shed 8 bases, with 12 bases lying between them. Germline loops: CDR1 MGHDK, CDR2 SYGVNS. The CDR3 totals 14 residues. In nucleotides, the CDR3 is TGTGCCAGCAGTGAACCCACCGGGGGCGAAAAACTGTTTTTT. Its protein is CASSEPTGGEKLFF.

The chain has TRBV5-1 and TRBJ2-1; D is possibly TRBD2 (6 bases). Trimming shortened V by 4 bases and J by 2 bases, and 13 bases separated the two germline ends. The CDR3 is 15 residues long. Germline assignment: CDR1 SGHRS and CDR2 YFSETQ. The DNA of the CDR3 is TGCGCCAGCAGCGACTGGGGGGAGGCCTACAATGAGCAGTTCTTC. Translating it yields CASSDWGEAYNEQFF.

On this clonotype: A read error is likely, as this CDR3 ends without the conserved phenylalanine or tryptophan. The rearrangement uses TRBV9 and TRBJ2-7; 8 nucleotides line up with TRBD2. CDR1 and CDR2 (germline): SGDLS, YYNGEE. The CDR3 spans 13 residues. The ends lost 3 bases at V and 5 bases at J; junction bases unmatched: 4. The CDR3 sequence: CASSASLADEQYS. DNA for the CDR3: TGTGCCAGCAGCGCATCACTAGCGGACGAGCAGTACTCC.

The chain has TRBV11-2 and TRBJ2-1, with D uncertain. Trimming pared 5 bases from V and 2 bases from J, leaving 16 bases between. The CDR3 is made up of 16 amino acids. Germline CDR1 reads SGHAT; CDR2 reads FQNNGV. In DNA, the CDR3 is TGTGCCAGCAGCGTATTCGGGCAGTCCACCTACAATGAGCAGTTCTTC. Residues: CASSVFGQSTYNEQFF.

V gene TRBV10-1 combines with J gene TRBJ1-2, with a possible D match to TRBD1 (5 bases). V was trimmed by 6 bases and J by 6 bases, leaving 17 bases between them. In germline, CDR1 is WNHNN, CDR2 SYGVQD (reference sequence). This CDR3 comprises 14 residues. The CDR3 nucleotides read TGCGCCAGCAGCTTAGCGGGCAGGGTAAATGGCTACACCTTC. It encodes CASSLAGRVNGYTF.

The chain couples TRBV29-1 to TRBJ2-7; 8 bases match TRBD1. The CDR3 totals 14 residues. Germline V lookup: CDR1 SQVTM, CDR2 ANQGSEA. V was clipped by 0 bases and J by 1 base; unmatched bases: 2. The CDR3 DNA follows: TGCAGCGTTGAAGACCAGGGGGCGTCCTACGAGCAGTACTTC. Translated, it gives CSVEDQGASYEQYF.

This clonotype was observed once. As DNA, the CDR3 is TGCAGCGTTAAGGGACTGTTGAACACTGAAGCTTTCTTT. This gives the protein CSVKGLLNTEAFF. The V gene is TRBV29-1, the J gene TRBJ1-1, with D possibly TRBD1 on 5 matching bases. The CDR3 is made up of 13 amino acids. The germline V gene has CDR1 SQVTM and CDR2 ANQGSEA. With 5 bases removed from V and 0 bases from J, the gap between germline ends came to 10 bases.

V and J are TRBV29-1 and TRBJ1-1, with a possible D match to TRBD1 (6 bases). Trimming removed 6 bases from V and 4 bases from J, with 12 bases in between. Germline-derived CDR1 and CDR2 are SQVTM and ANQGSEA. This CDR3 has 12 amino acids. In DNA, the CDR3 is TGCAGCGTGGACCAGGGGAGCACTGAAGCTTTCTTT. Translation: CSVDQGSTEAFF.

This rearrangement joins TRBV7-6 to TRBJ2-3, with D unresolved. CDR1 and CDR2 from the germline V gene are SGHVS and FNYEAQ. V dropped 5 bases and J dropped 2 bases, with 17 bases sitting between them. This CDR3 is built from 16 residues. Here the CDR3 reads CASSQDRATYTDTQYF. CDR3 nucleotide sequence: TGTGCCAGCAGCCAAGATAGGGCGACGTACACAGATACGCAGTATTTT.

The chain is built from TRBV20-1 and TRBJ1-5; 7 bases line up with TRBD1. Germline-derived CDR1 and CDR2 are DFQATT and SNEGSKA (reference sequence). V shed 4 bases, J shed 7 bases, and the junction held 7 bases outside the gene matches. This CDR3 has 13 amino acids. DNA of the CDR3: TGCAGTGCTACGGTCAGGGGGACACAGCCCCAGCATTTT. Translating gives CSATVRGTQPQHF.

As regards this clonotype: One end of the junction fails to match germline, which may point to a read error. This chain links TRBV9 with TRBJ2-3, with D tentatively TRBD2 (5 bases). This CDR3 contains 18 residues. Germline V lookup: CDR1 SGDLS, CDR2 YYNGEE. This CDR3 reads CASSVATAGVTFTDTQYF. The CDR3 bases are TGTGCCAGCAGCGTAGCTACTGCGGGTGTAACTTTCACAGATACACAGTATTTT.

The chain recombines TRBV10-3 with TRBJ2-5; TRBD1 might be the D (6 bases). This CDR3 has 14 residues. The V gene's germline CDR1 is ENHRY and CDR2 SYGVKD. Trimming took 4 bases from V and 3 from J, leaving 12 bases between them. CDR3 loop: CAISGRTEKETQYF. In nucleotides, the CDR3 is TGTGCCATCAGTGGGAGGACAGAGAAAGAGACCCAGTACTTC.

This clonotype was observed many times. The chain carries TRBV20-1 and TRBJ2-3; 11 bases align to TRBD2. This CDR3 is built from 17 residues. J gave up 4 bases and V 1 base, and 10 bases lay outside the gene matches. Germline-derived CDR1 and CDR2 are DFQATT and SNEGSKA (reference sequence). The CDR3 DNA is TGCAGTGCTAGAGTTTATGGTAGCGGGAGGGCCGCAGATACGCAGTATTTT. Its translation: CSARVYGSGRAADTQYF.

This clonotype has a count of ten or more. The chain recombines TRBV4-2 with TRBJ2-7, with D uncertain. Trimming stripped 0 bases from V and 1 base from J, with 10 bases between. The CDR3 has 15 amino acids. Germline values: CDR1 LGHNA, CDR2 YNFKEQ. The CDR3 protein is CASSQEAGGSYEQYF. CDR3 DNA sequence: TGTGCCAGCAGCCAAGAGGCAGGTGGTTCCTACGAGCAGTACTTC.

The chain employs TRBV7-8 and TRBJ2-7; no clear D. The germline gives CDR1 SGHVS, CDR2 FQNEAQ. The ends were cut back, 5 bases at V and 7 bases at J, with 12 bases in the middle. CDR3 length equals 12 residues. The CDR3 loop reads CASSPPSLEQYF. The DNA for the CDR3 is TGTGCCAGCAGCCCCCCTTCTTTGGAGCAGTACTTC.

The table lists this clonotype with many counts. The genes are TRBV2 and TRBJ1-1; D is unresolved. V was clipped by 1 base and J by 4 bases, with 10 bases between them. The CDR3 sequence is 14 residues long. Germline lookup yields CDR1 SNHLY and CDR2 FYNNEI. The chain's CDR3 is CASSEGVGGTEAFF. CDR3 DNA sequence: TGTGCCAGCAGTGAAGGGGTTGGCGGCACTGAAGCTTTCTTT.

The chain is built from TRBV29-1 and TRBJ1-2; no firm D call. Germline CDR1 reads SQVTM; CDR2 reads ANQGSEA. The V end was cut by 6 bases, the J end by 1 base, with 6 bases between. The CDR3 totals 11 residues. CDR3 in DNA: TGCAGCGTCGATAATAACTATGGCTACACCTTC. This encodes CSVDNNYGYTF.

This clonotype is judged medium-sized (0.01 to 0.1%). The J gene is TRBJ2-7, the V gene TRBV7-8; 8 bases map to TRBD1. The V and J ends lost 5 bases and 4 bases, in that order; junction bases with no gene match: 13. The V gene's germline CDR1 is SGHVS and CDR2 FQNEAQ. This CDR3 region has 16 residues. CDR3 in DNA: TGTGCCAGCAGCCACCGACAGGGGAATTCCCCATACGAGCAGTACTTC. This translates into CASSHRQGNSPYEQYF.

This clonotype was seen ten or more times. The genes are TRBV19 and TRBJ1-1; possibly TRBD1 for D (5 bases). The CDR3 has 14 amino acids. Trimming took off 3 bases at V and 7 bases at J, with 15 bases between the two ends. Per the germline V gene, CDR1 is LNHDA and CDR2 is SQIVND (reference sequence). Written as DNA, the CDR3 is TGTGCCAGTAGTATGGGGATTCCGGGGGGTGAAGCTTTCTTT. Translating it yields CASSMGIPGGEAFF.